The following is a TCR beta chain sequence with its context. Its antigen is not known. The entry originates in a study of OX40 agonist ivuxolimab in advanced cancers. The trim removed 3 bases at V and 5 bases at J, leaving 6 bases unmatched. Germline assignment: CDR1 LNHNV and CDR2 YYDKDF (reference sequence). This CDR3 has 14 residues. General study points: Partial responders treated at 0.1-3.0 mg/kg exhibited clonal expansion among the lowest measured. At 0.1 to 3.0 mg/kg and by week 6, CD4+ and CD8+ T cells in the blood had expanded clonally.

Assay used: immunoSEQ multiplex PCR; TCRdb lists only in-frame clones, some missing. The sample holds 60,000 to 75,000 clones, roughly 84% seen once. Exclusion applied to patients with autoimmune disease history or systemic immunosuppression. Collection of blood occurred at baseline, at cycle 4 day 1, and at cycle 7 day 1. The sample in question was CD4+ or CD8+ T cells sorted from blood, obtained in a trial of the OX40 agonist ivuxolimab. The gene calls are TRBV15 and TRBJ1-2, with 7 bases aligning to TRBD1. The clonotype was recovered from an adult with an advanced solid tumor such as melanoma, head and neck, liver or kidney cancer. CDR3 residues: CATSRGGTDYGYTF. DNA for the CDR3: TGTGCCACCAGCAGGGGAGGGACAGATTATGGCTACACCTTC. The full variable domain, in which reference TRBV15 and TRBJ1-2 provide the parts outside the CDR3, is DAMVIQNPRYQVTQFGKPVTLSCSQTLNHNVMYWYQQKSSQAPKLLFHYYDKDFNNEADTPDNFQSRRPNTSFCFLDIRSPGLGDTAMYLCATSRGGTDYGYTFGSGTRLTVV.